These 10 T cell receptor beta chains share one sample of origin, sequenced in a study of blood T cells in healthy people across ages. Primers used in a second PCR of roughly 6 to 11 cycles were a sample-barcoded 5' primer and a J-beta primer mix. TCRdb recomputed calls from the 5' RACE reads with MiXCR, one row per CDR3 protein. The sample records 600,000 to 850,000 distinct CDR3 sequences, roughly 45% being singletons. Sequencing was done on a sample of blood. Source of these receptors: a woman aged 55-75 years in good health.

The DNA for the CDR3 is TGCAGTGCTAGGTCCGGGACAGTTAATGAAAAACTGTTTTTT. As protein: CSARSGTVNEKLFF. The rearrangement uses TRBV20-1 and TRBJ1-4; 7 bases match TRBD1. The CDR3 runs to 14 residues. Germline V CDR1 and CDR2: DFQATT, SNEGSKA (reference sequence). V was pared by 3 bases and J by 4 bases, with 5 bases of the junction left unmatched.

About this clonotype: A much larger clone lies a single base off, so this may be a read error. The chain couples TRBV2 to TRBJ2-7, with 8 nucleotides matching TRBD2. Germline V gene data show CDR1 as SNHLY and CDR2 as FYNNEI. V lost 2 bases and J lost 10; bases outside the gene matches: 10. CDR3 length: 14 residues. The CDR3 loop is CASSELAGEEAQYF. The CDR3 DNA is TGTGCCAGCAGTGAACTAGCGGGCGAAGAGGCCCAGTACTTC. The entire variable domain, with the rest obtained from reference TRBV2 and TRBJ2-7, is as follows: EPEVTQTPSHQVTQMGQEVILRCVPISNHLYFYWYRQILGQKVEFLVSFYNNEISEKSEIFDDQFSVERPDGSNFTLKIRSTKLEDSAMYFCASSELAGEEAQYFGPGTRLTVT.

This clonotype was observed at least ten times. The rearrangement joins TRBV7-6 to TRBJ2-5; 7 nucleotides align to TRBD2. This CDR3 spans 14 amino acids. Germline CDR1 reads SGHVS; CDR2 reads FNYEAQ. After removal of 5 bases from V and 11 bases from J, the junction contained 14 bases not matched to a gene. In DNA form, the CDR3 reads TGTGCCAGCAGCCAAGATGGGGGGGGAGGAGAGCAGTACTTC. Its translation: CASSQDGGGGEQYF.

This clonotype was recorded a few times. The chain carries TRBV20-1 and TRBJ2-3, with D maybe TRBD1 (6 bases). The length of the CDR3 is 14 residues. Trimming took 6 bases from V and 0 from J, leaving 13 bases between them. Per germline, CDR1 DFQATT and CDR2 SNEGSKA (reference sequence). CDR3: CSAAPGASTDTQYF. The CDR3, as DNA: TGCAGTGCAGCACCAGGGGCTAGCACAGATACGCAGTATTTT.

The CDR3 loop is CASSLAGANYNEQFF. CDR3 in DNA: TGTGCCAGCAGTTTGGCGGGTGCTAACTACAATGAGCAGTTCTTC. J is TRBJ2-1 and V is TRBV28; possibly TRBD2 for D (5 bases). The germline V gene has CDR1 MDHEN and CDR2 SYDVKM. V lost 3 bases, J lost 3 bases, and 12 bases lay in between. The CDR3 has 15 residues.

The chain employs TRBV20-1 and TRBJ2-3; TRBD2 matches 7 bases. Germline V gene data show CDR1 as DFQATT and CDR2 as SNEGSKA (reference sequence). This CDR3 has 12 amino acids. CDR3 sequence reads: CSWGERGDTQYF. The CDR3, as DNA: TGCAGCTGGGGGGAGCGGGGAGATACGCAGTATTTT.

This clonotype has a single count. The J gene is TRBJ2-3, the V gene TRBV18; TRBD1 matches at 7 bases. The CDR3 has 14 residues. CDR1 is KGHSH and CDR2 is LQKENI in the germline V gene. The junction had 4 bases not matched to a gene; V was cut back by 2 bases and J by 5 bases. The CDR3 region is CASSPRGPGDTQYF. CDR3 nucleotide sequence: TGTGCCAGCTCACCAAGGGGGCCTGGAGATACGCAGTATTTT.

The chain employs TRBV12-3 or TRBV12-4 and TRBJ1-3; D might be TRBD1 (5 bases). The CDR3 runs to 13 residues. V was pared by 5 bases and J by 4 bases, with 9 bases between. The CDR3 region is CASSAYRGNTIYF. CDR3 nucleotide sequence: TGTGCCAGCAGTGCATACAGGGGAAACACCATATATTTT.

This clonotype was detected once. The CDR3 sequence: CASSSGTVSFMANTF. For the CDR3, the DNA is TGCGCCAGCAGCTCCGGGACAGTTAGCTTTATGGCTAACACCTTC. This sequence joins TRBV5-1 and TRBJ1-2; 7 bases match TRBD1. This CDR3 contains 15 residues. Germline V gives CDR1 SGHRS, CDR2 YFSETQ. The J segment lost 12 bases and the V segment lost 3 bases, leaving 17 bases of the junction unmatched.

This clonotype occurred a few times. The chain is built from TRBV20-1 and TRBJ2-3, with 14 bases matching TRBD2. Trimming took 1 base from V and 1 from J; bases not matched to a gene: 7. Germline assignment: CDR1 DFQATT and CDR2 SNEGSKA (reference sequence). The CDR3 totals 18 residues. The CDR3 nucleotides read TGCAGTGCTAGAGCCACGGGACTAGCGGGGGTTGGCACAGATACGCAGTATTTT. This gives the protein CSARATGLAGVGTDTQYF.